This TCR beta chain was sequenced during a study of T cell responses to AZD1222 COVID-19 vaccine. Whole-study context: Whether given at about 4 or about 12 weeks, second doses were pooled.

Study findings and constraints: Baseline serostatus was positive in only six AZD1222 recipients. Samples come after the peak T cell response, not at day 14. Possibly, clonal diversity was underestimated; donors were largely white British and included more females.

Sequenced by immunoSEQ multiplex PCR; TCRdb stores in-frame clones only, minus some. The sample gives 90,000 to 150,000 clones, roughly 90% of which show up once; about 3.5% is in the top ten. Notes on this clone: Its target is unknown.

This receptor was identified in an adult in good health. The sequencing here drew on peripheral blood, taken on day 0 of AZD1222 vaccination.

CDR3: CASSEERYAGYTF. The CDR3 DNA reads TGTGCCAGCAGTGAAGAAAGGTACGCTGGCTACACCTTC. This chain connects TRBV2 to TRBJ1-2; D gene unclear. V dropped 1 base and J dropped 7 bases, with 10 bases sitting between them. The germline CDR1 and CDR2 sequences are SNHLY and FYNNEI. The CDR3 has 13 residues.